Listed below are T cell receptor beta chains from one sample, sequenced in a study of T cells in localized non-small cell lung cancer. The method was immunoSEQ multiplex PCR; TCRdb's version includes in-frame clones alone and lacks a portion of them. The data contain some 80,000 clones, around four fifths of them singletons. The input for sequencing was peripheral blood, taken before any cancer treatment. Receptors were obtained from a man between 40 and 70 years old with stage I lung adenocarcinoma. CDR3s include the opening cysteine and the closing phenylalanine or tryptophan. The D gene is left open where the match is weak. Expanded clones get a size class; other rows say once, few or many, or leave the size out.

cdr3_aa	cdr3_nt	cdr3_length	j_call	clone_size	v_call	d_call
CASSSGGQGMWNIQYF	TGTGCCAGCAGTTCCGGGGGACAGGGGATGTGGAACATTCAGTACTTC	16	TRBJ2-4	.	TRBV6-5	TRBD1
CASSFSRETQYF	TGTGCCAGCAGCTTTTCCCGTGAGACCCAGTACTTC	12	TRBJ2-5	.	TRBV7-2	.
CASSLDLSEQFF	TGTGCCAGCAGCTTAGATTTGTCCGAGCAGTTCTTC	12	TRBJ2-1	.	TRBV11-3	.
CASSPKGETQYF	TGTGCCAGCTCACCTAAGGGTGAGACCCAGTACTTC	12	TRBJ2-5	.	TRBV18	.
CASSLQSLGTGNEQYF	TGCGCCAGCAGCTTGCAATCGCTAGGGACAGGGAACGAGCAGTACTTC	16	TRBJ2-7	.	TRBV5-1	TRBD1
CASSQDYTSGSWGTDTQYF	TGCGCCAGCAGCCAAGATTATACTAGCGGGAGCTGGGGCACAGATACGCAGTATTTT	19	TRBJ2-3	.	TRBV4-1	TRBD2
CASSVTGLTMNTGELFF	TGTGCCAGCTCAGTGACAGGGCTGACGATGAACACCGGGGAGCTGTTTTTT	17	TRBJ2-2	.	TRBV18	TRBD1
CASSGGLSGSPSTDTQYF	TGTGCCAGTAGTGGCGGTTTGTCGGGATCCCCTAGCACAGATACGCAGTATTTT	18	TRBJ2-3	.	TRBV19	.
CASSEAEAVGTGRDNEQFF	TGTGCCAGCAGTGAAGCAGAGGCGGTTGGGACAGGGCGTGACAATGAGCAGTTCTTC	19	TRBJ2-1	.	TRBV6-1	TRBD1
CAWDGTGYEQYF	TGTGCCTGGGACGGGACAGGCTACGAGCAGTACTTC	12	TRBJ2-7	.	TRBV30	TRBD1
CASRPGQGYGYTF	TGTGCCAGCAGGCCGGGACAGGGCTATGGCTACACCTTC	13	TRBJ1-2	.	TRBV6-6	TRBD1
CASSQGGRIGTGELFF	TGCGCCAGCAGCCAGGGGGGAAGAATTGGCACCGGGGAGCTGTTTTTT	16	TRBJ2-2	.	TRBV4-3	.
CASSLQGAGQETQYF	TGTGCCAGCAGCTTACAGGGCGCGGGTCAAGAGACCCAGTACTTC	15	TRBJ2-5	.	TRBV5-6	.
CASSLVTAIPGEAFF	TGCGCCAGCAGCTTGGTAACAGCAATCCCTGGTGAAGCTTTCTTT	15	TRBJ1-1	.	TRBV5-1	.
CASSLVSGTGGIGELFF	TGTGCCAGCAGCTTAGTCTCCGGGACAGGGGGCATCGGGGAGCTGTTTTTT	17	TRBJ2-2	few	TRBV7-2	TRBD1
CASSLQGQWTEAFF	TGCGCCAGCAGCTTGCAGGGGCAGTGGACTGAAGCTTTCTTT	14	TRBJ1-1	.	TRBV5-1	.
CASSEDGSSYEQYF	TGTGCCAGCAGCGAGGACGGAAGCTCCTACGAGCAGTACTTC	14	TRBJ2-7	.	TRBV7-9	.
CASSDSTTRGGRQMNIQYF	TGTGCCAGCAGTGATTCCACAACGAGGGGGGGACGGCAAATGAACATTCAGTACTTC	19	TRBJ2-4	.	TRBV2	.
CATSSQGLKTQYF	TGTGCCACCAGCAGCCAGGGGTTAAAGACCCAGTACTTC	13	TRBJ2-5	.	TRBV15	.
CARSTGGTTGELFF	TGTGCCAGAAGCACAGGGGGTACGACCGGGGAGCTGTTTTTT	14	TRBJ2-2	.	TRBV30	TRBD1
CASSLDRGYSGKLFF	TGTGCCAGCAGTTTAGACCGGGGGTATAGTGGGAAACTGTTTTTT	15	TRBJ1-4	few	TRBV28	.
CASSLTATSGRAFLNEQFF	TGTGCCAGCAGCTTAACTGCGACTAGCGGGAGGGCCTTTCTCAATGAGCAGTTCTTC	19	TRBJ2-1	once	TRBV11-2	TRBD2
CSLGLSGTDTQYF	TGCAGCCTTGGATTGTCGGGAACAGATACGCAGTATTTT	13	TRBJ2-3	few	TRBV29-1	.
CASSLAGEGVGSNQPQHF	TGTGCCAGCAGCTTAGCGGGGGAGGGCGTCGGTAGCAATCAGCCCCAGCATTTT	18	TRBJ1-5	.	TRBV7-2	.
CSVVGSGSEQFF	TGCAGCGTTGTTGGTAGCGGGAGTGAGCAGTTCTTC	12	TRBJ2-1	.	TRBV29-1	TRBD2
CAWDREGNQPQHF	TGTGCCTGGGACAGGGAGGGCAATCAGCCCCAGCATTTT	13	TRBJ1-5	.	TRBV30	TRBD1
CASSDAGILFSPLHF	TGTGCCAGCAGCGACGCAGGAATACTTTTCTCACCCCTCCACTTT	15	TRBJ1-6	.	TRBV6-5	.
CACYTSSYEQYF	TGTGCCTGTTACACGAGCTCCTACGAGCAGTACTTC	12	TRBJ2-7	.	TRBV6-6	.
CASSQEGRPRVKLFF	TGCGCCAGCAGCCAAGAAGGCAGGCCTCGAGTAAAACTGTTTTTT	15	TRBJ1-4	once	TRBV4-1	.